A selection of T cell receptor beta chains follows, all from one sample in a study of shared clonotypes between healthy human individuals. The assay was immunoSEQ multiplex PCR, and TCRdb's table has in-frame clones only and misses some. The table has about 2.4 million clones, roughly 93% seen once. The specimen was naive CD4+ T cells from PBMCs. These receptors originate from a man aged 18 to 30 in good health. Some clones in this sample may be carry-over from other donors' samples. CDR3s include the opening cysteine and the closing phenylalanine or tryptophan. A D gene is named only where the DNA matches it firmly. Clone size is given for some rows only: seen once, a few or many times, or a class if the clone is expanded.

clone size	V gene	J gene	D gene	CDR3 DNA	CDR3 protein
NA	TRBV2	TRBJ2-5	NA	TGTGCCAGCAGTGAGTTCCTTTCCGCAACCCAAGAGACCCAGTACTTC	CASSEFLSATQETQYF
NA	TRBV15	TRBJ2-1	TRBD1	TGTGCCACCAGCAGGCAACAGGGGGTATTATACAATGAGCAGTTCTTC	CATSRQQGVLYNEQFF
NA	TRBV18	TRBJ2-2	NA	TGTGCCAGCTCACCCGAGATGGCCGGGGAGCTGTTTTTT	CASSPEMAGELFF
NA	TRBV11-3	TRBJ2-5	NA	TGTGCCAGCAGCTTTACCGGGGGCGGGGCCCAGTACTTC	CASSFTGGGAQYF
NA	TRBV7-8	TRBJ1-3	NA	TGTGCCAGCAGGGGCCCGGGGGTCGGTGGGAACACCATATATTTT	CASRGPGVGGNTIYF
NA	TRBV10-1	TRBJ1-5	NA	TGCGCCAGCAGTGCGACCCAGGGATCGCCCCAGCATTTT	CASSATQGSPQHF
NA	TRBV28	TRBJ2-1	NA	TGTGCCAGTTTGGAGAACGATGAGCAGTTCTTC	CASLENDEQFF
NA	TRBV15	TRBJ1-1	NA	TGTGCCACCAGCAGGATACAAGCGAACACTGAAGCTTTCTTT	CATSRIQANTEAFF
once	TRBV5-6	TRBJ1-2	TRBD1	TGTGCCAGCAGCTTGCCGGGACAGGGCCCTCTCTATGGCTACACCTTC	CASSLPGQGPLYGYTF
NA	TRBV5-1	TRBJ1-3	NA	TGCGCCAGCAGCTCCGGGGGGTCTGGAAACACCATATATTTT	CASSSGGSGNTIYF
NA	TRBV30	TRBJ2-7	TRBD1	TGTGCCTGGACTCAACAGGGGTCAATCCCATCACAGTACTTC	CAWTQQGSIPSQYF
few	TRBV2	TRBJ1-5	NA	TGTGCCAGCAGTGAAGCAGTGCGGAGTCAGCCCCAGCATTTT	CASSEAVRSQPQHF
NA	TRBV27	TRBJ1-5	TRBD1	TGTGCCAGCAGTATGACAGGGCCCAATCAGCCCCAGCATTTT	CASSMTGPNQPQHF
once	TRBV7-3	TRBJ2-7	NA	TGTGCCAGCAGCTCAGACAGCTCCTACGAGCAGTACTTC	CASSSDSSYEQYF
NA	TRBV15	TRBJ1-2	NA	TGTGCCACCAGCAGCCGGGCAGCTGACAATGGCTACACCTTC	CATSSRAADNGYTF
NA	TRBV19	TRBJ1-1	NA	TGTGCCAGTAGCCCCCGGGGGGGGAAAGGCGCTTTCTTT	CASSPRGGKGAFF
NA	TRBV5-1	TRBJ2-7	NA	TGCGCCAGCAGCTTGGAGGGCAGGAGGTACGAGCAGTACTTC	CASSLEGRRYEQYF
NA	TRBV6-5	TRBJ1-6	NA	TGTGCCAGCAGCAGAACACGGCAGGATTCACCCCTCCACTTT	CASSRTRQDSPLHF
NA	TRBV30	TRBJ1-1	NA	TGTGCCTGGAGTGCAGGCCCCTGGACTGAAGCTTTCTTT	CAWSAGPWTEAFF
NA	TRBV5-6	TRBJ1-2	TRBD1	TGTGCCAGCAGCTTGAACAGGGGTTATGGCTACACCTTC	CASSLNRGYGYTF
NA	TRBV6-5	TRBJ1-5	NA	TGTGCCAGCAGTTTAGAGCACAGGCAGCCCCAGCATTTT	CASSLEHRQPQHF
NA	TRBV18	TRBJ2-1	NA	TGTGCCAGCTCACCACCTGTAGAGACTCAGGAGACTTACAATGAGCAGTTCTTC	CASSPPVETQETYNEQFF
NA	TRBV9	TRBJ2-7	NA	TGTGCCAGCAGCGCCTCCCGATTGACGGGACCCTACGAGCAGTACTTC	CASSASRLTGPYEQYF
NA	TRBV28	TRBJ2-1	NA	TGTGCCAGCAGTTTGAGGGGGAGGGCGGGGTTCTTC	CASSLRGRAGFF
NA	TRBV27	TRBJ2-2	TRBD1	TGTGCCAGCAGTCGTGGCCGACAGGGTCCTTACGGGGAGCTGTTTTTT	CASSRGRQGPYGELFF
NA	TRBV28	TRBJ2-7	TRBD2	TGTGCCAGCAGGGGGGCTAGCGGGGTTTACGAGCAGTACTTC	CASRGASGVYEQYF
NA	TRBV19	TRBJ1-2	NA	TGTGCCAGCTCCTTCGACAAGGCGGGGTACTATGGCTACACCTTC	CASSFDKAGYYGYTF
NA	TRBV27	TRBJ2-2	TRBD2	TGTGCCAGCAGTGGGGCCGGGACTAGCCCCGGGGAGCTGTTTTTT	CASSGAGTSPGELFF
NA	TRBV9	TRBJ2-7	TRBD2	TGTGCCAGCAGCGTAGGACTAGCCGGCTACGAGCAGTACTTC	CASSVGLAGYEQYF
NA	TRBV7-2	TRBJ2-1	NA	TGTGCCAGCAGCACCATTCTCAGGGGCAATGAGCAGTTCTTC	CASSTILRGNEQFF
NA	TRBV7-8	TRBJ1-5	NA	TGTGCCAGCAGCTTAGGAGGAGCTTATAGCAATCAGCCCCAGCATTTT	CASSLGGAYSNQPQHF
NA	TRBV5-5	TRBJ2-3	TRBD1	TGTGCCAGCAGCCGCGGGGGGACAGGGGGCACAGATACGCAGTATTTT	CASSRGGTGGTDTQYF
once	TRBV29-1	TRBJ1-4	NA	TGCAGCGTTGAGGAGGGCCCGACCGAGGGGGAAAAACTGTTTTTT	CSVEEGPTEGEKLFF
once	TRBV4-3	TRBJ2-3	NA	TGCGCCAGCAGCCAAGGTTTCGTCGGGGGTACAGATACGCAGTATTTT	CASSQGFVGGTDTQYF
NA	TRBV5-1	TRBJ2-5	TRBD2	TGCGCCAGCAGCTTGGGGCTAGCGGGAGGAGGTGAGACCCAGTACTTC	CASSLGLAGGGETQYF
few	TRBV7-8	TRBJ1-1	NA	TGTGCCAGCAGCTTCGACGTAGAAGCTTTCTTT	CASSFDVEAFF
once	TRBV28	TRBJ2-5	NA	TGTGCCAGCGAGAAACCAGGGGCACCACCGAAAGAGACCGGGTACTTC	CASEKPGAPPKETGYF
NA	TRBV5-4	TRBJ2-2	NA	TGTGCCAGCAGCTTGAGGTCAGACAACACCGGGGAGCTGTTTTTT	CASSLRSDNTGELFF
NA	TRBV7-9	TRBJ2-7	TRBD1	TGTGCCAGCAGCCCCGACAGGGCGCCGTACTTC	CASSPDRAPYF
NA	TRBV7-9	TRBJ2-7	TRBD1	TGTGCCAGCACCCCACAGGGGGGAAGCTCCTACGAGCAGTACTTC	CASTPQGGSSYEQYF
NA	TRBV7-2	TRBJ2-1	NA	TGTGCCAGCACCCGGGGGCCCTACAATGAGCAGTTCTTC	CASTRGPYNEQFF